One and the same sample provided the 14 T cell receptor beta chains below, sequenced in a study of patients and donors after allogeneic stem cell transplantation. TCRdb itself ran the RT-PCR reads through MiXCR, one entry per CDR3 protein. This sample yields approximately 170,000 distinct CDR3 sequences, of which 24% are seen a single time; 26% belongs to the top ten. Sample: blood, either unsorted or a sorted T cell fraction (not recorded which). The receptors were gathered from a human donor who was either an allogeneic HSCT recipient or a stem cell or donor lymphocyte infusion donor (not recorded which). It is not recorded whose cells these are; they may come from a transplant donor.

This chain joins TRBV20-1 and TRBJ2-1; D unclear. CDR1 and CDR2 from the germline V gene are DFQATT and SNEGSKA (reference sequence). The CDR3 extends over 13 amino acids. V lost 3 bases, J lost 7 bases, and 13 bases lay in between. CDR3 region: CSARETFPNEQFF. CDR3 nucleotides: TGCAGTGCTAGGGAGACATTCCCGAATGAGCAGTTCTTC.

This clonotype was recorded many times. The rearrangement uses TRBV6-5 and TRBJ1-5, with D unclear. The CDR3 totals 14 residues. Germline-derived CDR1 and CDR2 are MNHEY and SVGAGI. V shed 6 bases and J shed 0 bases, with 9 bases lying between them. DNA for the CDR3: TGTGCCAGCAGCCTTCGGGATAGCAATCAGCCCCAGCATTTT. It encodes CASSLRDSNQPQHF.

This chain uses TRBV9 with TRBJ2-3; 7 bases map to TRBD1. V shed 2 bases, J shed 0 bases, and the junction held 3 bases outside the gene matches. The CDR3 is made up of 15 amino acids. Germline V gene data show CDR1 as SGDLS and CDR2 as YYNGEE. The CDR3 region is CASSVGQVSTDTQYF. CDR3 nucleotides: TGTGCCAGCAGCGTTGGACAGGTTAGCACAGATACGCAGTATTTT.

This clonotype was counted a few times. The chain links TRBV27 to TRBJ2-1; 8 bases match TRBD2. Germline loops: CDR1 MNHEY, CDR2 SMNVEV (reference sequence). V lost 2 bases, J lost 2 bases, and 2 bases stayed unmatched. This CDR3 has 15 residues. CDR3 loop: CASSLTSGPYNEQFF. The CDR3 DNA reads TGTGCCAGCAGTTTAACTAGCGGACCCTACAATGAGCAGTTCTTC.

This clonotype occurred a few times. The rearrangement links TRBV18 to TRBJ2-7; 7 nucleotides align to TRBD2. There are 15 residues in the CDR3. After removal of 0 bases from V and 2 bases from J, the junction contained 4 bases not matched to a gene. CDR1 is KGHSH and CDR2 is LQKENI in the germline V gene. CDR3 region: CASSPPSGAAYEQYF. Here the CDR3 DNA reads TGTGCCAGCTCACCACCGAGCGGGGCAGCCTACGAGCAGTACTTC.

This clonotype was picked up a small number of times. V is TRBV3-1 and J is TRBJ1-5; TRBD1 might be the D (5 bases). V lost 4 bases and J lost 1, with 5 bases in between. The CDR3 covers 13 residues. CDR1 is LGHDT and CDR2 is YNNKEL in the germline V gene (reference sequence). The CDR3 DNA reads as TGTGCCAGCAGCCGGGACAGCAATCAGCCCCAGCATTTT. This encodes CASSRDSNQPQHF.

The V gene is TRBV7-2, the J gene TRBJ2-3; D unresolved. V was trimmed by 0 bases and J by 0 bases, leaving 4 bases between them. The CDR3 is made up of 14 amino acids. Per germline, CDR1 SGHTA and CDR2 FQGNSA. In DNA, the CDR3 is TGTGCCAGCAGCTTAGCGCCCAGCACAGATACGCAGTATTTT. Its protein is CASSLAPSTDTQYF.

V usage is TRBV5-8 and J usage is TRBJ1-1; TRBD1 matches at 10 bases. Germline loops: CDR1 SGHTS, CDR2 YDEGEE. The CDR3 is 13 residues long. The V gene end was trimmed by 4 bases and the J gene end by 8 bases; junction bases not matched to a gene: 5. CDR3 sequence: CASSRDRGPEAFF. The CDR3 DNA reads TGTGCCAGCAGCAGGGACAGGGGCCCGGAAGCTTTCTTT.

This clonotype was seen more than once but under ten times. The CDR3 nucleotides read TGCGCCAGCAGCTTGGGGGACAGATTCATGAACACTGAAGCTTTCTTT. This encodes CASSLGDRFMNTEAFF. The chain employs TRBV5-1 and TRBJ1-1, with 7 bases identical to TRBD1. J lost 0 bases, V lost 0 bases, and 5 bases had no gene match. There are 16 residues in the CDR3. The germline V gene encodes CDR1 SGHRS and CDR2 YFSETQ.

The J gene is TRBJ2-1, the V gene TRBV20-1; 11 bases line up with TRBD2. The CDR3 runs 15 residues. The trim removed 6 bases at V and 4 bases at J, leaving 8 bases unmatched. CDR1 DFQATT and CDR2 SNEGSKA come from the germline V gene (reference sequence). Written as DNA, the CDR3 is TGCAGTGCGGACTTACTAGCGGGGGCGTACAATGAGCAGTTCTTC. Encoded protein: CSADLLAGAYNEQFF.

This sequence joins TRBV29-1 and TRBJ2-6; 7 positions match TRBD1. CDR1 and CDR2 from the germline V gene are SQVTM and ANQGSEA. CDR3 length: 16 amino acids. The V and J ends lost 6 bases and 2 bases, in that order; junction bases with no gene match: 10. The CDR3, as DNA: TGCAGCGTGGAGGACAGGTTCACAACTGGGGCCAACGTCCTGACTTTC. This sequence encodes CSVEDRFTTGANVLTF.

In its sample, this clonotype was seen a few times. This rearrangement joins TRBV20-1 to TRBJ1-4; D ambiguous. The CDR3 is 13 residues long. The V gene's germline CDR1 is DFQATT and CDR2 SNEGSKA (reference sequence). V lost 4 bases and J 3 bases, leaving 9 bases between the germline ends. The CDR3 DNA follows: TGCAGTGCTAACCGGGATGCTAATGAAAAACTGTTTTTT. Translating it yields CSANRDANEKLFF.

This clonotype was found a few times. This chain uses TRBV6-2 or TRBV6-3 with TRBJ1-5, with a possible D match to TRBD1 (5 bases). Looked up from germline, CDR1 is MNHEY and CDR2 is SVGEGT. This CDR3 spans 12 amino acids. V was clipped by 6 bases and J by 6 bases, with 9 bases between them. The CDR3 here is CASRTGTQPQHF. CDR3 DNA: TGTGCCAGCAGGACCGGGACTCAGCCCCAGCATTTT.

V usage is TRBV19 and J usage is TRBJ1-1; D not resolved. The CDR3 is 12 residues long. Germline V CDR1 and CDR2: LNHDA, SQIVND (reference sequence). Trimming stripped 6 bases from V and 1 base from J, with 6 bases between. This chain's CDR3 is CASRERNTEAFF. In DNA, the CDR3 is TGTGCCAGTAGGGAGCGGAACACTGAAGCTTTCTTT.